A selection of T cell receptor beta chains follows, all from one sample in a study of Graves' ophthalmopathy and Graves' hyperthyroidism. A single record per CDR3 protein comes from TCRdb applying MiXCR to the multiplex PCR reads. The data contain some 360,000 distinct CDR3 sequences, 17% of them singletons. Material: peripheral blood. The receptor source for this set is an adult woman with stable Graves' hyperthyroidism. The CDR3 runs from the conserved cysteine through the conserved F or W. The D gene is left open where the match is weak. Not all rows give a size; the values are once, few, many and, for expanded clones, a class.

J: TRBJ1-3; V: TRBV19; D: -; size: many; CDR3: CASSSSNAPLYTIYF; DNA: TGTGCCAGTAGTAGTTCCAACGCGCCTTTATACACCATATATTTT
J: TRBJ2-7; V: TRBV7-8; D: -; size: many; CDR3: CASSLALSYEQYF; DNA: TGTGCCAGCAGCTTAGCGTTATCCTACGAGCAGTACTTC
J: TRBJ2-5; V: TRBV28; D: -; size: many; CDR3: CASRGDSETQYF; DNA: TGTGCCAGCAGAGGCGACAGCGAGACCCAGTACTTC
J: TRBJ1-5; V: TRBV6-2/TRBV6-3; D: -; size: -; CDR3: CASSYHRLTGQPQHF; DNA: TGTGCCAGCAGTTACCACAGGCTAACGGGTCAGCCCCAGCATTTT
J: TRBJ1-3; V: TRBV30; D: -; size: many; CDR3: CAWSVNSGNTIYF; DNA: TGTGCCTGGAGTGTAAACTCTGGAAACACCATATATTTT
J: TRBJ2-7; V: TRBV28; D: -; size: -; CDR3: CASSSPGFSYEQYF; DNA: TGTGCCAGCAGTTCCCCGGGGTTTTCCTACGAGCAGTACTTC
J: TRBJ2-5; V: TRBV5-5; D: TRBD2; size: many; CDR3: CASSPGTSGWGTQYF; DNA: TGTGCCAGCAGCCCGGGGACTAGCGGGTGGGGGACCCAGTACTTC
J: TRBJ2-5; V: TRBV18; D: TRBD1; size: many; CDR3: CASSGQGEYQETQYF; DNA: TGTGCCAGCTCGGGACAGGGAGAGTACCAAGAGACCCAGTACTTC
J: TRBJ1-2; V: TRBV6-2/TRBV6-3; D: -; size: few; CDR3: CVSTDNYGYTF; DNA: TGTGTTTCGACGGATAACTATGGCTACACCTTC
J: TRBJ2-7; V: TRBV20-1; D: -; size: many; CDR3: CSARDRLFSYEQYF; DNA: TGCAGTGCTAGAGACAGGCTTTTTTCCTACGAGCAGTACTTC
J: TRBJ2-5; V: TRBV11-1; D: -; size: -; CDR3: CASSPGTLRGRFRDYQETQYF; DNA: TGTGCCAGCAGCCCCGGAACTCTCCGGGGACGATTCCGGGACTACCAAGAGACCCAGTACTTC
J: TRBJ1-1; V: TRBV7-2; D: -; size: many; CDR3: CASSGQGRAFF; DNA: TGTGCCAGCAGCGGTCAGGGTAGGGCTTTCTTT
J: TRBJ1-2; V: TRBV15; D: -; size: -; CDR3: CATSSTKNYGYTF; DNA: TGTGCCACCTCCTCTACAAAAAACTATGGCTACACCTTC
J: TRBJ1-5; V: TRBV12-3/TRBV12-4; D: -; size: many; CDR3: CASSLPPSSQHF; DNA: TGTGCCAGCAGTTTACCCCCCTCGTCCCAGCATTTT
J: TRBJ1-5; V: TRBV28; D: TRBD1; size: many; CDR3: CASSQTGGLGQPQHF; DNA: TGTGCCAGCAGTCAGACAGGGGGACTCGGTCAGCCCCAGCATTTT
J: TRBJ2-7; V: TRBV24-1; D: -; size: many; CDR3: CATMVSYEQYF; DNA: TGTGCCACCATGGTCTCCTACGAGCAGTACTTC
J: TRBJ2-2; V: TRBV5-6; D: TRBD1; size: -; CDR3: CASSPYYRGSNTGELFF; DNA: TGTGCCAGCAGCCCGTACTACAGGGGGTCAAACACCGGGGAGCTGTTTTTT
J: TRBJ1-2; V: TRBV12-3/TRBV12-4; D: -; size: -; CDR3: CASSLVAAYGYTF; DNA: TGTGCCAGCAGTTTAGTTGCGGCCTATGGCTACACCTTC
J: TRBJ1-5; V: TRBV19; D: -; size: many; CDR3: CASSPDRPGGNQPQHF; DNA: TGTGCCAGTAGTCCGGACCGGCCGGGAGGCAATCAGCCCCAGCATTTT
J: TRBJ1-6; V: TRBV9; D: TRBD1; size: many; CDR3: CASSPTRQGRNSPLHF; DNA: TGTGCCAGCAGTCCCACAAGACAGGGGCGTAATTCACCCCTCCACTTT
J: TRBJ1-1; V: TRBV12-3/TRBV12-4; D: -; size: many; CDR3: CASSFQGAEASF; DNA: TGTGCCAGCAGTTTTCAGGGCGCTGAAGCTTCCTTT
J: TRBJ1-1; V: TRBV20-1; D: -; size: few; CDR3: CSARAPRGAFF; DNA: TGCAGTGCTAGAGCTCCGAGGGGAGCTTTCTTT
J: TRBJ2-5; V: TRBV7-2; D: -; size: -; CDR3: CASSLLPQQETQYF; DNA: TGTGCCAGCAGCTTGCTACCTCAACAAGAGACCCAGTACTTC
J: TRBJ1-6; V: TRBV11-2; D: -; size: many; CDR3: CASSPVRSGSPLHF; DNA: TGTGCCAGCAGCCCCGTGAGGAGTGGATCACCCCTCCACTTT
J: TRBJ1-6; V: TRBV28; D: -; size: many; CDR3: CASRVTEGYNSPLHF; DNA: TGTGCCAGCAGGGTGACGGAGGGGTATAATTCACCCCTCCACTTT
J: TRBJ1-6; V: TRBV20-1; D: -; size: many; CDR3: CSARDLGRSPLHF; DNA: TGCAGTGCTAGAGACTTGGGGAGATCACCCCTCCACTTT
J: TRBJ1-3; V: TRBV6-1; D: -; size: -; CDR3: CASSRLGVSGNTIYF; DNA: TGTGCCAGCAGTCGCCTCGGGGTTTCTGGAAACACCATATATTTT
J: TRBJ1-5; V: TRBV20-1; D: -; size: many; CDR3: CSARVTGNQPQHF; DNA: TGCAGTGCTAGAGTTACAGGGAATCAGCCCCAGCATTTT
J: TRBJ1-1; V: TRBV12-3/TRBV12-4; D: -; size: once; CDR3: CASMSWDTEAFF; DNA: TGTGCCAGCATGTCATGGGACACTGAAGCTTTCTTT
J: TRBJ1-5; V: TRBV20-1; D: TRBD1; size: -; CDR3: CSARTTGGVNQPQHF; DNA: TGCAGTGCTAGAACGACAGGGGGTGTGAATCAGCCCCAGCATTTT
J: TRBJ2-4; V: TRBV12-5; D: TRBD1; size: many; CDR3: CASGTDRSAKNIQYF; DNA: TGTGCTAGTGGGACGGACAGGTCGGCCAAAAACATTCAGTACTTC
J: TRBJ2-2; V: TRBV2; D: TRBD2; size: many; CDR3: CASARERETSGRFGELFF; DNA: TGTGCCAGCGCGCGGGAACGTGAGACTAGCGGGAGGTTTGGGGAGCTGTTTTTT
J: TRBJ2-2; V: TRBV4-1; D: TRBD2; size: few; CDR3: CASSQLSGSTGELFF; DNA: TGCGCCAGCAGCCAGTTGAGCGGGAGCACCGGGGAGCTGTTTTTT
J: TRBJ2-7; V: TRBV20-1; D: TRBD2; size: many; CDR3: CSASLREVEQYF; DNA: TGCAGTGCTAGTCTGCGGGAGGTCGAGCAGTACTTC
J: TRBJ2-2; V: TRBV4-1; D: -; size: -; CDR3: CASSQDLKGTGELFF; DNA: TGCGCCAGCAGCCAAGATCTGAAGGGGACCGGGGAGCTGTTTTTT
J: TRBJ2-3; V: TRBV15; D: -; size: few; CDR3: CATSRAGSTDTQYF; DNA: TGTGCCACCAGCAGGGCGGGGAGCACAGATACGCAGTATTTT
J: TRBJ2-7; V: TRBV7-2; D: TRBD1; size: -; CDR3: CASGFLTGANEQYF; DNA: TGTGCCAGCGGTTTCCTGACAGGGGCAAACGAGCAGTACTTC
J: TRBJ2-5; V: TRBV27; D: TRBD2; size: many; CDR3: CASSRGGLEETQYF; DNA: TGTGCCAGCAGCCGGGGGGGGCTCGAAGAGACCCAGTACTTC
J: TRBJ2-5; V: TRBV11-1; D: -; size: many; CDR3: CASSLAVAAYQETQYF; DNA: TGTGCCAGCAGCTTAGCCGTAGCGGCCTACCAAGAGACCCAGTACTTC
J: TRBJ1-1; V: TRBV18; D: -; size: many; CDR3: CASSPARANTEAFF; DNA: TGTGCCAGCTCACCGGCCAGGGCGAACACTGAAGCTTTCTTT
J: TRBJ1-1; V: TRBV29-1; D: -; size: many; CDR3: CSVDGLSLMNTEAFF; DNA: TGCAGCGTTGACGGGCTCAGTCTTATGAACACTGAAGCTTTCTTT
J: TRBJ1-3; V: TRBV7-8; D: -; size: many; CDR3: CASSPDGPLSGNTIYF; DNA: TGTGCCAGCAGCCCGGACGGACCGCTCTCTGGAAACACCATATATTTT
J: TRBJ2-7; V: TRBV18; D: TRBD1; size: -; CDR3: CASSPGAGGNEQYF; DNA: TGTGCCAGCTCACCGGGTGCAGGGGGCAATGAGCAGTACTTC
J: TRBJ2-7; V: TRBV6-2/TRBV6-3; D: TRBD2; size: many; CDR3: CASSRRLAVLWGYEQYF; DNA: TGTGCCAGCAGTCGGAGACTAGCGGTCCTATGGGGCTACGAGCAGTACTTC
J: TRBJ1-2; V: TRBV10-3; D: TRBD1; size: many; CDR3: CAISVLDREADGYTF; DNA: TGTGCCATCAGTGTCTTGGACAGGGAGGCGGATGGCTACACCTTC
J: TRBJ2-7; V: TRBV19; D: -; size: many; CDR3: CASSEVNHEQYF; DNA: TGTGCCAGTAGTGAAGTGAACCACGAGCAGTACTTC
J: TRBJ2-7; V: TRBV2; D: TRBD2; size: -; CDR3: CASGGVLGYEQYF; DNA: TGTGCCAGCGGGGGGGTCTTGGGTTACGAGCAGTACTTC
J: TRBJ1-1; V: TRBV12-3/TRBV12-4; D: -; size: many; CDR3: CASTGKFTEAFF; DNA: TGTGCCAGCACTGGGAAATTCACTGAAGCTTTCTTT
J: TRBJ2-5; V: TRBV5-1; D: TRBD2; size: many; CDR3: CASILGLGPMETQYF; DNA: TGCGCCAGCATCCTAGGACTAGGACCAATGGAGACCCAGTACTTC
J: TRBJ1-2; V: TRBV5-5; D: -; size: -; CDR3: CASSLGNDYGYTF; DNA: TGTGCCAGCAGCTTGGGGAACGACTATGGCTACACCTTC
J: TRBJ1-1; V: TRBV10-3; D: -; size: many; CDR3: CAIKATNTEAFF; DNA: TGTGCCATCAAGGCGACGAACACTGAAGCTTTCTTT
J: TRBJ2-7; V: TRBV27; D: TRBD2; size: many; CDR3: CASSLWASGRNSYEQYF; DNA: TGTGCCAGCAGTTTATGGGCTAGCGGGAGGAACTCCTACGAGCAGTACTTC
J: TRBJ2-2; V: TRBV27; D: TRBD2; size: many; CDR3: CASSSRLAGAGELFF; DNA: TGTGCCAGCAGTTCTCGTTTAGCGGGAGCCGGGGAGCTGTTTTTT
J: TRBJ2-7; V: TRBV6-5; D: -; size: -; CDR3: CASSYRQTYEQYF; DNA: TGTGCCAGCAGTTACCGACAGACCTACGAGCAGTACTTC
J: TRBJ2-7; V: TRBV19; D: -; size: many; CDR3: CASRGTTSEQYF; DNA: TGTGCCAGCCGAGGGACAACTTCCGAGCAGTACTTC